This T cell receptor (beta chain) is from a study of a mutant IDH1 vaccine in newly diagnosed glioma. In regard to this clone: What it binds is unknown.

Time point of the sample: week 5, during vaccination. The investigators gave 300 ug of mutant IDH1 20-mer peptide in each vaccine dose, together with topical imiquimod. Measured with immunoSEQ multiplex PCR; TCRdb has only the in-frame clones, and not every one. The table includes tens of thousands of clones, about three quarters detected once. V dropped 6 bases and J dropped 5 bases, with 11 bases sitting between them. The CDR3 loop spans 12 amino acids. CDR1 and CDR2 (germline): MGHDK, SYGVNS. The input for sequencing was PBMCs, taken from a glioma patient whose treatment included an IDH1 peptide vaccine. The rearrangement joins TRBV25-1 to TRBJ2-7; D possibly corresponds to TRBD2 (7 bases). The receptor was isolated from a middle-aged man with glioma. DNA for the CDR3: TGTGCCAGCAGGGGGGGGGCGGACGAGCAGTACTTC. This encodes CASRGGADEQYF.